These 10 T cell receptor beta chains were sequenced from one sample in a study of T cells expressing NK-cell markers (TCRdb year 2020). The library was produced with 5' RACE. Sequenced using an Illumina HiSeq 2000. Each CDR3 protein sequence appears as one entry after TCRdb reprocessed the reads, and no DNA is included. The sample table gives 400,000 to 500,000 distinct CDR3 sequences. Approximately 7% of the sample lies in the top ten. Sequenced input: blood T cells: a sorted CD56 or NKG2C T cell subset, CD4+ or CD8+ T cells, or bulk PBMC T cells (not recorded which). These receptors all stem from a woman between 18 and 70 years old in good health.

The chain employs TRBV28 and TRBJ2-2; with no DNA, the TCRdb D assignment of TRBD1 cannot be verified. CDR3 size: 15 residues. Per the germline V gene, CDR1 is MDHEN and CDR2 is SYDVKM. The chain's CDR3 is CASSPSDRITGELFF.

The rearrangement links TRBV19 to TRBJ1-5; TCRdb names TRBD1, which stays unverified in the absence of DNA. Germline V CDR1 and CDR2: LNHDA, SQIVND (reference sequence). CDR3 length: 12 residues. The CDR3 loop reads CASRTGLQPQHF.

V usage is TRBV6-1 and J usage is TRBJ2-3; with no DNA, the TCRdb D assignment of TRBD2 cannot be verified. The CDR3 has 15 amino acids. Germline lookup yields CDR1 MNHNS and CDR2 SASEGT. The CDR3 spells CASSALADVEDTQYF.

The V call is TRBV5-1, the J call TRBJ2-7; TCRdb designates TRBD2, a call that cannot be tested without DNA. The CDR3 extends over 19 amino acids. Germline V gene data show CDR1 as SGHRS and CDR2 as YFSETQ. The CDR3: CASSFRGLAGGPSSYEQYF.

The chain couples TRBV7-2 to TRBJ1-5; TCRdb proposes TRBD1, but this gene call is untestable without DNA. The CDR3 spans 15 residues. The germline CDR1 and CDR2 sequences are SGHTA and FQGNSA. The CDR3 region is CASSSPGFSNQPQHF.

The J gene is TRBJ1-3, the V gene TRBV4-2. This CDR3 has 17 amino acids. Germline values: CDR1 LGHNA, CDR2 YNFKEQ. CDR3 sequence reads: CASSQENPFYSGNTIYF.

The chain joins TRBV25-1 to TRBJ1-1; TCRdb designates TRBD1, a call that cannot be tested without DNA. Germline lookup yields CDR1 MGHDK and CDR2 SYGVNS. The CDR3 has 15 residues. Here the CDR3 reads CASSGGQGALSEAFF.

This chain uses TRBV6-4 with TRBJ2-3; TCRdb's D call of TRBD2 is untestable without DNA. Germline V gene lookup returns CDR1 MRHNA and CDR2 SNTAGT. This CDR3 has 13 amino acids. CDR3: CASSDSGRDTQYF.

The CDR3 is CASSGRSGAKNIQYF. This chain links TRBV9 with TRBJ2-4. The CDR3 runs 15 residues. Looked up from germline, CDR1 is SGDLS and CDR2 is YYNGEE.

The genes are TRBV24-1 and TRBJ2-1. This CDR3 spans 15 amino acids. Per the germline V gene, CDR1 is KGHDR and CDR2 is SFDVKD. The chain's CDR3 is CATSVKLGSYNEQFF.